This note documents a single T cell receptor (beta chain) sequence. The record originates from a study of blood T cell repertoires in COVID-19. Study as a whole: PBMCs, B-cell-depleted T cells, or T cells were the source of the cDNA or gDNA that made up the material.

Methods used by the authors: Scientists estimated how many nucleated cells there were by amplifying reference gene primers. Clones were read by immunoSEQ multiplex PCR, and TCRdb kept only the in-frame ones, dropping some. That table gives V, J and clone size, and the DNA gave D and trimming. Found here are approximately 250,000 clones, under 85% of them singletons; the top ten hold roughly 5.5%. The origin of this receptor is a human donor in a cohort sampled during active COVID-19. The source material was peripheral blood.

The CDR3 DNA reads TGTGCCAGCAGCCCCGGGACAGGGGGCGATGGGCCCCAGCATTTT. Translated: CASSPGTGGDGPQHF. V usage is TRBV11-2 and J usage is TRBJ1-5; 12 bases match TRBD1. Germline lookup yields CDR1 SGHAT and CDR2 FQNNGV. This CDR3 region has 15 residues. The trim removed 5 bases at V and 9 bases at J, leaving 8 bases unmatched.